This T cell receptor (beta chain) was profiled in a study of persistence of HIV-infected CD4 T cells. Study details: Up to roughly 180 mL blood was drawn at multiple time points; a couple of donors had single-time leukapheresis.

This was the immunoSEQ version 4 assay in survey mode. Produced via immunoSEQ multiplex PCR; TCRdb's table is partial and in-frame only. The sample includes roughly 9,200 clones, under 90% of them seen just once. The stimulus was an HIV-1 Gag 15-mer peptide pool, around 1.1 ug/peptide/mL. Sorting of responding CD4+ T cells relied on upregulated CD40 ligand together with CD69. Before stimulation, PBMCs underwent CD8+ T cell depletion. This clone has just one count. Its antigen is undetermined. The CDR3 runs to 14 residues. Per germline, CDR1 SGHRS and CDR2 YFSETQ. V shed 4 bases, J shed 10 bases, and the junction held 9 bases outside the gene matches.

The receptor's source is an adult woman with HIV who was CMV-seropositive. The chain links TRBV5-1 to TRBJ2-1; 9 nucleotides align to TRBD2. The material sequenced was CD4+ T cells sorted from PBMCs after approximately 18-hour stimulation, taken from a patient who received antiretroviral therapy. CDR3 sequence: CASSLIAGAIEQFF. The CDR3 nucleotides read TGCGCCAGCAGCCTGATAGCGGGGGCAATCGAGCAGTTCTTC. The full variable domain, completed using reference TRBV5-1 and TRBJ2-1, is KAGVTQTPRYLIKTRGQQVTLSCSPISGHRSVSWYQQTPGQGLQFLFEYFSETQRNKGNFPGRFSGRQFSNSRSEMNVSTLELGDSALYLCASSLIAGAIEQFFGPGTRLTVL.